The source of this TCR beta chain is a study of shared clonotypes between healthy human individuals. The wider study: Each donor's CD8 memory used one plate, CD8 naive two, each CD4 subset three. General study points: An effect of sequencing depth on clonotype sharing among donors was expected. Naive subsets generally exceeded memory subsets in estimated richness.

Naive CD8 cells lacked CD45RO and underwent positive selection for CCR7, leaving out terminally differentiated effector memory CD45RA+ cells. Every subset's genomic DNA went evenly onto several immunoSEQ plates. The assay was immunoSEQ multiplex PCR, and TCRdb's table has in-frame clones only and misses some. The sample lists about 2 million clones, approximately 95% occurring once. For this clone: Its antigen is currently unknown.

The sequence came from a man between 18 and 35 years old in good health. Sequencing used naive CD8+ T cells sorted from blood.

The CDR3 DNA reads as TGTGCCAGCTCCCCAGTTGGGAGAGCTAGGTCCTACGAGCAGTACTTC. Amino acids: CASSPVGRARSYEQYF. The chain combines TRBV27 with TRBJ2-7; maybe TRBD2 (5 bases). The CDR3 consists of 16 residues. The V end lost 8 bases, the J end lost 1 base, and 21 bases lay between the germline ends. The germline V gene encodes CDR1 MNHEY and CDR2 SMNVEV (reference sequence).